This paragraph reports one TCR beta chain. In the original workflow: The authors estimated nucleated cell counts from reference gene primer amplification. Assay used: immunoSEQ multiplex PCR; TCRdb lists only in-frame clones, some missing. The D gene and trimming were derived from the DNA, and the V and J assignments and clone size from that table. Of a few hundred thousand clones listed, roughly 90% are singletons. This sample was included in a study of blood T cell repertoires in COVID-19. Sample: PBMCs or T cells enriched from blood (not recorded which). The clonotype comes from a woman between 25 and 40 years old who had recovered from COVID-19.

This chain's CDR3 is CASSLETEQETQYF. CDR3 nucleotides: TGTGCCAGCAGCTTAGAGACGGAGCAAGAGACCCAGTACTTC. This chain joins TRBV7-9 and TRBJ2-5, with D uncertain. V dropped 1 base and J dropped 2 bases, with 8 bases sitting between them. From germline, CDR1 is SEHNR and CDR2 FQNEAQ (reference sequence). The CDR3 is made up of 14 amino acids.